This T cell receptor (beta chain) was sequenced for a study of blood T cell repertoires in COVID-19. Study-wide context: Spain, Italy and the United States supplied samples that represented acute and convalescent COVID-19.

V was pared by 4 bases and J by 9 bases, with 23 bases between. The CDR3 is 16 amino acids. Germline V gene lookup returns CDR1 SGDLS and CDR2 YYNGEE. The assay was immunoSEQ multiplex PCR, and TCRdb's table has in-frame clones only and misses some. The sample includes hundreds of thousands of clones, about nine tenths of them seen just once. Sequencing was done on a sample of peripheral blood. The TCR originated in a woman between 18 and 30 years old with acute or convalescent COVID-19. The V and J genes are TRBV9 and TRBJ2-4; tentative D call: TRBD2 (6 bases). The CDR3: CASSPPGGKTTGIQYF. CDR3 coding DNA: TGTGCCAGCAGCCCCCCGGGCGGGAAGACTACGGGCATTCAGTACTTC.